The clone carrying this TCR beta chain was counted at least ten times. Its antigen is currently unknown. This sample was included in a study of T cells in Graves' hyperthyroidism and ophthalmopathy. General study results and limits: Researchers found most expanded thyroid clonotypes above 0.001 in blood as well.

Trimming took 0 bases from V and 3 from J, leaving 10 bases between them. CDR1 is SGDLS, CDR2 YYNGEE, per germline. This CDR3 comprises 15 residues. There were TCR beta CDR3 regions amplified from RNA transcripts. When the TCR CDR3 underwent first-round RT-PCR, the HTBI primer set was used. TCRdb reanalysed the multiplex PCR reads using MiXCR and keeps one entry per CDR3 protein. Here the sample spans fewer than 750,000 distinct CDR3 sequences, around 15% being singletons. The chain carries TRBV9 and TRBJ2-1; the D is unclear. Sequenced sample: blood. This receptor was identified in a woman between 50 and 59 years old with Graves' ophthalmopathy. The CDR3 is CASSVEESLYNEQFF. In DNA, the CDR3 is TGTGCCAGCAGCGTAGAGGAATCTCTCTACAATGAGCAGTTCTTC.